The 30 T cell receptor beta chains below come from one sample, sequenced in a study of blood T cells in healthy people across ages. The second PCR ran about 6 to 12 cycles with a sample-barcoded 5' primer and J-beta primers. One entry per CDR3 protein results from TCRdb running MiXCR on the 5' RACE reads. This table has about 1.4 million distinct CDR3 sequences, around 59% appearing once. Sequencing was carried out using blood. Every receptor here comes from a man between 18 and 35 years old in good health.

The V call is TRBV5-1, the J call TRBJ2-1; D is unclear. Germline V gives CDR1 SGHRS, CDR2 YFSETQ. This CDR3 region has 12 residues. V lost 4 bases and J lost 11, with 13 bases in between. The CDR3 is CASSLRLNQQFF. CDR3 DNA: TGCGCCAGCAGCCTTCGTCTTAATCAGCAGTTCTTC.

The CDR3 DNA reads as TGTGCCGGAGGGGCGGGGACTAGCACAGATACGCAGTATTTT. Translated, it gives CAGGAGTSTDTQYF. The gene calls are TRBV10-3 and TRBJ2-3; possibly TRBD2 for D (6 bases). The V end lost 11 bases, the J end lost 0 bases, and 15 bases lay between the germline ends. The CDR3 sequence is 14 residues long. Per germline, CDR1 ENHRY and CDR2 SYGVKD.

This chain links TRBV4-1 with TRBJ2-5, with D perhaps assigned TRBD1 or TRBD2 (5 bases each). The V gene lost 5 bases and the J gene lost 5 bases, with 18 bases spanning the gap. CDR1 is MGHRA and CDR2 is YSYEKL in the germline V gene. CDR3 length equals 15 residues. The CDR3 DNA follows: TGCGCCAGCAGCGTCGGGACGCCGAACCGGGAGACCCAGTACTTC. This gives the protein CASSVGTPNRETQYF.

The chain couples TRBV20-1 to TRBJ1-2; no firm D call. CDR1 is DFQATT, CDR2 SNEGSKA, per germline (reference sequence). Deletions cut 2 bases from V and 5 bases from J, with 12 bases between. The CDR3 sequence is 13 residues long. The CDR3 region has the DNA TGCAGTGCTAGACTCCTTCCGAAGTATGGCTACACCTTC. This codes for CSARLLPKYGYTF.

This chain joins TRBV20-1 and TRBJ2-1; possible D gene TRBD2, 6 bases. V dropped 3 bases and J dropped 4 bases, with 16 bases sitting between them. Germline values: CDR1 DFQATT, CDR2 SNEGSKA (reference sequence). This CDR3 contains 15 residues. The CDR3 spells CSARAWRGSYNEQFF. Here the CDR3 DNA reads TGCAGTGCTAGGGCGTGGAGGGGAAGTTACAATGAGCAGTTCTTC.

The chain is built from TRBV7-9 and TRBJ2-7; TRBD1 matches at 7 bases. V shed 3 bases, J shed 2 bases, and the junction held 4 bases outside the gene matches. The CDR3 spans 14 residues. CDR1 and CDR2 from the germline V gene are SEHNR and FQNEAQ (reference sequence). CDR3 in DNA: TGTGCCAGCAGCTTGACGGGACAGACCTACGAGCAGTACTTC. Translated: CASSLTGQTYEQYF.

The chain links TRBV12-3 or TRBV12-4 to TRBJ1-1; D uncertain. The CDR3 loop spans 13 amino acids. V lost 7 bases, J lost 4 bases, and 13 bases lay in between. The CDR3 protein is CASTELASTEAFF. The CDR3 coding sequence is TGTGCCAGCACCGAATTGGCGAGCACTGAAGCTTTCTTT.

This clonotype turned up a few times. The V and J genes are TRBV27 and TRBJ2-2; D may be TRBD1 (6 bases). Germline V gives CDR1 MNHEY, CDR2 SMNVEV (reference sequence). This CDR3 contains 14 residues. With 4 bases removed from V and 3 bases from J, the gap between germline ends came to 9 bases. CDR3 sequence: CASSWDTHTGELFF. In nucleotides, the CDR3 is TGTGCCAGCAGTTGGGACACCCACACCGGGGAGCTGTTTTTT.

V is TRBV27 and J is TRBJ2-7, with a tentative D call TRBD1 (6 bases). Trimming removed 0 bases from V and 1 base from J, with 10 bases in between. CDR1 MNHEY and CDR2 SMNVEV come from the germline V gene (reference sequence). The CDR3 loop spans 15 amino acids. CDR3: CASSLSGTSSYEQYF. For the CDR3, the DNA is TGTGCCAGCAGTTTATCCGGGACATCTTCCTACGAGCAGTACTTC.

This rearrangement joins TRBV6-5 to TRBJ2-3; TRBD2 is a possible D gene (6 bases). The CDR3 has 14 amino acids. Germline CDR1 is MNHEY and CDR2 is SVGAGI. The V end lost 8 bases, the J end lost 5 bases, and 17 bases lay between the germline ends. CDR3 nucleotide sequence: TGTGCCAGCGCTCGGCCAGGAGGGAAAGATACGCAGTATTTT. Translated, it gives CASARPGGKDTQYF.

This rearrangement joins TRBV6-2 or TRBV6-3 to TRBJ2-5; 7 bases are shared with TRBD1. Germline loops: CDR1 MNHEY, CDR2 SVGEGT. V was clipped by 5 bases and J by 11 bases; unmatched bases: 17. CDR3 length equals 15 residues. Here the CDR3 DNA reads TGTGCCAGCAGTCCCCGACAGGGTGCCTTCAATGAGCAGTACTTC. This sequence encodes CASSPRQGAFNEQYF.

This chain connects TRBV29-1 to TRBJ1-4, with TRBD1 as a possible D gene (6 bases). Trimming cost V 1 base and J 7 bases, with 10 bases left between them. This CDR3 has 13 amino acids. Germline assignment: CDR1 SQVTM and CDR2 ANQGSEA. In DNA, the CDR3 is TGCAGCGTTGAAGCCCCACAGGGTGAAAAACTGTTTTTT. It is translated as CSVEAPQGEKLFF. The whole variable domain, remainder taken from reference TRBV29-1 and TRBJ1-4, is SAVISQKPSRDICQRGTSLTIQCQVDSQVTMMFWYRQQPGQSLTLIATANQGSEATYESGFVIDKFPISRPNLTFSTLTVSNMSPEDSSIYLCSVEAPQGEKLFFGSGTQLSVL.

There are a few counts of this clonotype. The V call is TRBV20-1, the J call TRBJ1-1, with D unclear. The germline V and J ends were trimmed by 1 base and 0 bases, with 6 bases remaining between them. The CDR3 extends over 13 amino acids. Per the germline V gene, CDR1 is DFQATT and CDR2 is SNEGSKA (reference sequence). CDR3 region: CSARGRMNTEAFF. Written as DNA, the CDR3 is TGCAGTGCTAGAGGGCGGATGAACACTGAAGCTTTCTTT.

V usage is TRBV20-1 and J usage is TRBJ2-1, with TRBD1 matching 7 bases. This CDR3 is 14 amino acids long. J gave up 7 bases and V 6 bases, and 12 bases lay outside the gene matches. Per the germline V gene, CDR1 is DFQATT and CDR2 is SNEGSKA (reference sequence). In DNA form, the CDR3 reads TGCAGTGCGTCGCCGGAGACAGGGTTGAATGAGCAGTTCTTC. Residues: CSASPETGLNEQFF.

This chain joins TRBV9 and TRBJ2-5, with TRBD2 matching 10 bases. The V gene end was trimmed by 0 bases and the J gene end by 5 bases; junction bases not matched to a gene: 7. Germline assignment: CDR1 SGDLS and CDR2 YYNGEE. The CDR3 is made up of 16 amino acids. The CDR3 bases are TGTGCCAGCAGCGTAGAACCCTCACTAGCGGGGGAGACCCAGTACTTC. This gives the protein CASSVEPSLAGETQYF.

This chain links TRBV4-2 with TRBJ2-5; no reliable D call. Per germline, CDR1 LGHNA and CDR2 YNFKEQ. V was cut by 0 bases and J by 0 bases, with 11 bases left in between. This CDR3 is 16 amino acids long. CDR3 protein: CASSQDGFPNQETQYF. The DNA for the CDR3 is TGTGCCAGCAGCCAAGATGGGTTCCCGAACCAAGAGACCCAGTACTTC.

The CDR3 protein is CASSLDGAVANTGELFF. As DNA, the CDR3 is TGTGCCAGCAGCTTAGATGGGGCAGTTGCGAACACCGGGGAGCTGTTTTTT. The chain has TRBV7-9 and TRBJ2-2, with TRBD1 as a possible D gene (5 bases). V was pared by 1 base and J by 0 bases, with 12 bases between. The CDR3 is 17 amino acids. The germline CDR1 and CDR2 sequences are SEHNR and FQNEAQ (reference sequence).

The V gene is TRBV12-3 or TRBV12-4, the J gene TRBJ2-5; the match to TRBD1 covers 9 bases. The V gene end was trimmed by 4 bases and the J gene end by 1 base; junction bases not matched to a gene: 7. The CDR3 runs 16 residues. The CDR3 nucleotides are TGTGCCAGCAGTTCCCTAACAGGGGGCCTCCAAGAGACCCAGTACTTC. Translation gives CASSSLTGGLQETQYF.

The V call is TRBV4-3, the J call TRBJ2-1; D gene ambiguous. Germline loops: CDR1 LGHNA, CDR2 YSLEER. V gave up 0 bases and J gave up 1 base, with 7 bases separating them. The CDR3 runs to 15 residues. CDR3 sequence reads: CASSQDMGSYNEQFF. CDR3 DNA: TGCGCCAGCAGCCAAGATATGGGATCCTACAATGAGCAGTTCTTC.

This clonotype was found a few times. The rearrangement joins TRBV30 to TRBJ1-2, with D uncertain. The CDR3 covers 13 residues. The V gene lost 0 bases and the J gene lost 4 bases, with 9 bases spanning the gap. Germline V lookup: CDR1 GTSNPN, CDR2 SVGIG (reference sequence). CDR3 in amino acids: CAWSVMLSYGYTF. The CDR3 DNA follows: TGTGCCTGGAGTGTGATGTTATCCTATGGCTACACCTTC. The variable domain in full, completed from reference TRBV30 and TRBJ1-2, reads SQTIHQWPATLVQPVGSPLSLECTVEGTSNPNLYWYRQAAGRGLQLLFYSVGIGQISSEVPQNLSASRPQDRQFILSSKKLLLSDSGFYLCAWSVMLSYGYTFGSGTRLTVV.

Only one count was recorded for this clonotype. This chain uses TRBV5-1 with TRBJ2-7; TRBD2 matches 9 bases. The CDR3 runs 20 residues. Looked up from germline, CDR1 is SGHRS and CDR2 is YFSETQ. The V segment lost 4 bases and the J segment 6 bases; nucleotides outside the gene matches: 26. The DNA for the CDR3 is TGCGCCAGCAGCCCCTTTTTGAGGTGGCGGGAGGGCCTCATCGTCGGCGAGCAGTACTTC. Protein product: CASSPFLRWREGLIVGEQYF.

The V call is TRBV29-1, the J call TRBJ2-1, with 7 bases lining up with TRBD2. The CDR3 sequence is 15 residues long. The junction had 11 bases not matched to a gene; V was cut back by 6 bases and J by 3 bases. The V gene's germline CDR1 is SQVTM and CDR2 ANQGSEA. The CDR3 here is CSVDGRERLYNEQFF. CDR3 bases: TGCAGCGTCGACGGGCGGGAGAGGCTCTACAATGAGCAGTTCTTC.

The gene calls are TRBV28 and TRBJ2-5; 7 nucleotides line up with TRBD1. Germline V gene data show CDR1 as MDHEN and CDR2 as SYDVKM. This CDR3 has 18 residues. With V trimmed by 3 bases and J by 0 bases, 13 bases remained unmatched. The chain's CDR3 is CASSLHYRQGSYQETQYF. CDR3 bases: TGTGCCAGCAGTTTGCACTACCGACAGGGATCGTACCAAGAGACCCAGTACTTC.

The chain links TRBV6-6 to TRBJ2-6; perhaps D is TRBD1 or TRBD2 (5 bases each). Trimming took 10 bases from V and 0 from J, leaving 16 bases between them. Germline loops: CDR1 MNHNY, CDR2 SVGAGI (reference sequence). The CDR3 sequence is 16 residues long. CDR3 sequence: CATRGDSLSGANVLTF. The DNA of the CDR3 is TGTGCCACCCGGGGAGACAGCCTCTCTGGGGCCAACGTCCTGACTTTC.

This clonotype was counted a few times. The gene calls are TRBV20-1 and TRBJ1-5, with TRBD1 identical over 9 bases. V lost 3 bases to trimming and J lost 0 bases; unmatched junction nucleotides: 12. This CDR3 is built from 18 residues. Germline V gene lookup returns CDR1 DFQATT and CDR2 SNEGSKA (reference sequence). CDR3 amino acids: CSASLRRTGARSNQPQHF. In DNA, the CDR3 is TGCAGTGCTAGTTTGAGAAGGACAGGGGCCCGTAGCAATCAGCCCCAGCATTTT.

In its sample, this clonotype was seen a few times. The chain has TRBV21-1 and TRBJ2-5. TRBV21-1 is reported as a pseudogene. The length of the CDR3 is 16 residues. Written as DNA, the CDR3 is TGTGCCAGCAGCAAAGTATCCCAGGGGTCCCAAGAGACCCAGTACTTC. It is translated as CASSKVSQGSQETQYF.

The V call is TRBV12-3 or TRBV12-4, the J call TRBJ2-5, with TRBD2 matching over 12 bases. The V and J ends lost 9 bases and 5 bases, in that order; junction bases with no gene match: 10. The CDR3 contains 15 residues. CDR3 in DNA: TGTGCCAGTCAGCCTAGCGGGGGGGCGGAGGAGACCCAGTACTTC. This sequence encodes CASQPSGGAEETQYF.

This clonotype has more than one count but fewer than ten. The CDR3 is CASSALGLYEQYF. The CDR3 DNA is TGTGCCAGCAGTGCCCTCGGACTGTACGAGCAGTACTTC. The chain combines TRBV25-1 with TRBJ2-7; perhaps TRBD2 as D (5 bases). The V end lost 4 bases, the J end lost 4 bases, and 11 bases lay between the germline ends. The CDR3 is 13 amino acids. Germline assignment: CDR1 MGHDK and CDR2 SYGVNS.

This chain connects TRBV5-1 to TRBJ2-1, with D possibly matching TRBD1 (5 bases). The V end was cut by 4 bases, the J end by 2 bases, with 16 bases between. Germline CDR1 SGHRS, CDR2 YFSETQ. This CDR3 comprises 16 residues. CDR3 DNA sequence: TGCGCCAGCAGCCCCGTTCCGCAAGGGGCCTACAATGAGCAGTTCTTC. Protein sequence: CASSPVPQGAYNEQFF.

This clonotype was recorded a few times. CDR3 protein: CSARDPSRRSNQPQHF. In DNA form, the CDR3 reads TGCAGTGCTAGAGACCCCTCCCGCAGAAGCAATCAGCCCCAGCATTTT. The V gene is TRBV20-1, the J gene TRBJ1-5; D unresolved. The germline CDR1 and CDR2 sequences are DFQATT and SNEGSKA (reference sequence). There are 16 residues in the CDR3. The germline V and J ends were trimmed by 0 bases and 1 base, with 13 bases remaining between them.